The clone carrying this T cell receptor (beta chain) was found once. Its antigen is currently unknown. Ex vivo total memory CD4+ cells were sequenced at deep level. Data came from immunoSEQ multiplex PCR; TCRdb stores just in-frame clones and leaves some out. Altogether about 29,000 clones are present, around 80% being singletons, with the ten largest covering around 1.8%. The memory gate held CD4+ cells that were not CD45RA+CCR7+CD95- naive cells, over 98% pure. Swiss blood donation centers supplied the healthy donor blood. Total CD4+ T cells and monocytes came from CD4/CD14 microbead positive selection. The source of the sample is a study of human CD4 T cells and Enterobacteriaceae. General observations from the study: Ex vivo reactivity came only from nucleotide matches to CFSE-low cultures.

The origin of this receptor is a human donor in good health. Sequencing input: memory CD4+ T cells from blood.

The chain's CDR3 is CASSAYTDTQYF. As DNA, the CDR3 is TGTGCCAGCAGCGCCTACACAGATACGCAGTATTTT. The V call is TRBV9, the J call TRBJ2-3, with D unclear. Germline lookup yields CDR1 SGDLS and CDR2 YYNGEE. The ends were cut back, 3 bases at V and 2 bases at J, with 4 bases in the middle. The CDR3 totals 12 residues.